The next 19 T cell receptor beta chains were all read from a single sample in a study of blood T cell repertoires in COVID-19. Only in-frame clones appear in the TCRdb table, and some are missing; sequencing was by immunoSEQ multiplex PCR. The table lists roughly 59,000 clones, 76% of them singletons. Input material: peripheral blood. These receptors originate from a woman aged 45-60 years with active or convalescent COVID-19.

The genes are TRBV2 and TRBJ2-6; TRBD1 agrees at 9 bases. There are 16 residues in the CDR3. J was trimmed by 2 bases and V by 6 bases; bases with no gene match: 5. In germline, CDR1 is SNHLY, CDR2 FYNNEI. CDR3: CASSETGGAGANVLTF. The CDR3 DNA is TGTGCCAGCAGCGAGACAGGGGGAGCTGGGGCCAACGTCCTGACTTTC.

This chain uses TRBV29-1 with TRBJ2-1; 8 nucleotides agree with TRBD1. The CDR3 runs 13 residues. Germline loops: CDR1 SQVTM, CDR2 ANQGSEA. J lost 10 bases, V lost 6 bases, and 11 bases had no gene match. CDR3 loop: CSVEDRVGREQFF. In nucleotides, the CDR3 is TGCAGCGTGGAGGACAGGGTAGGCAGAGAGCAGTTCTTC.

V and J are TRBV6-7 and TRBJ1-6, with 7 positions matching TRBD1. TRBV6-7 is labeled an ORF, and its function is uncertain. Losses at the gene ends were 6 bases for V and 6 bases for J; bases not matched to a gene: 2. This CDR3 spans 13 amino acids. The CDR3 DNA is TGTGCCAGCAGGGACAGGCTTAATTCACCCCTCCACTTT. Translating it yields CASRDRLNSPLHF.

This sequence joins TRBV2 and TRBJ1-1, with D perhaps matching TRBD1 (6 bases). The CDR3 has 16 amino acids. V gave up 6 bases and J gave up 0 bases, with 17 bases separating them. Looked up from germline, CDR1 is SNHLY and CDR2 is FYNNEI. The CDR3 loop is CASSAGGPTLNTEAFF. For the CDR3, the DNA is TGTGCCAGCAGCGCGGGGGGCCCCACCCTGAACACTGAAGCTTTCTTT.

The chain combines TRBV6-2 or TRBV6-3 with TRBJ2-7; TRBD2 aligns across 9 bases. Germline V gene data show CDR1 as MNHEY and CDR2 as SVGEGT. Losses at the gene ends were 2 bases for V and 4 bases for J; bases not matched to a gene: 6. The CDR3 is made up of 15 amino acids. The CDR3 protein is CASSYAASGAYEQYF. The CDR3 coding sequence is TGTGCCAGCAGTTACGCGGCTAGCGGGGCTTACGAGCAGTACTTC.

The chain carries TRBV5-1 and TRBJ2-1, with TRBD2 identical over 14 bases. With V trimmed by 0 bases and J by 8 bases, 13 bases remained unmatched. The CDR3 contains 19 residues. Germline CDR1 reads SGHRS; CDR2 reads YFSETQ. CDR3: CASSLEGTSGRVRGDEQFF. The CDR3 bases are TGCGCCAGCAGCTTGGAGGGGACTAGCGGGAGAGTTCGGGGGGATGAGCAGTTCTTC.

This chain connects TRBV24-1 to TRBJ1-2; D is uncertain. V lost 4 bases, J lost 4 bases, and 9 bases lay in between. This CDR3 is 13 amino acids long. CDR1 KGHDR and CDR2 SFDVKD come from the germline V gene. CDR3 sequence reads: CATSDTRLYGYTF. CDR3 in DNA: TGTGCCACCAGTGACACTAGACTCTATGGCTACACCTTC.

This clone appeared a few times. The chain uses TRBV2 and TRBJ1-1, with 7 bases lining up with TRBD1. CDR1 SNHLY and CDR2 FYNNEI come from the germline V gene. V lost 2 bases to trimming and J lost 3 bases; unmatched junction nucleotides: 9. The CDR3 covers 16 residues. The chain's CDR3 is CASSEQETGTDTEAFF. The DNA of the CDR3 is TGTGCCAGCAGTGAACAAGAGACAGGGACCGACACTGAAGCTTTCTTT.

The rearrangement links TRBV6-5 to TRBJ1-2; D may be TRBD1 (5 bases). V was clipped by 0 bases and J by 7 bases, with 9 bases between them. Germline CDR1 MNHEY, CDR2 SVGAGI. CDR3 length: 13 residues. The DNA for the CDR3 is TGTGCCAGCAGTTACTCCCAGGGTGCTGGCTACACCTTC. Amino acids: CASSYSQGAGYTF.

The genes are TRBV24-1 and TRBJ2-1; 14 bases match TRBD2. CDR1 and CDR2 (germline): KGHDR, SFDVKD. CDR3 length: 16 amino acids. V gave up 3 bases and J gave up 10 bases; unmatched junction bases: 7. DNA for the CDR3: TGTGCCACCAGTGATCCGGGACTAGCGGGAGAGCGCGAGCAGTTCTTC. Translated: CATSDPGLAGEREQFF.

The V call is TRBV7-9, the J call TRBJ1-2, with TRBD1 matching 8 bases. Germline values: CDR1 SEHNR, CDR2 FQNEAQ (reference sequence). The trim removed 3 bases at V and 3 bases at J, leaving 6 bases unmatched. The length of the CDR3 is 15 residues. The CDR3 loop reads CASSFTGGLDYGYTF. CDR3 DNA sequence: TGTGCCAGCAGCTTTACAGGGGGATTGGACTATGGCTACACCTTC.

This sequence joins TRBV2 and TRBJ2-3; TRBD2 matches at 8 bases. V gave up 6 bases and J gave up 1 base; unmatched junction bases: 6. The CDR3 length is 15 residues. Germline assignment: CDR1 SNHLY and CDR2 FYNNEI. The CDR3 DNA reads TGTGCCAGCAGGTCTAGCGGGCTTGGCACAGATACGCAGTATTTT. It translates to CASRSSGLGTDTQYF.

This rearrangement joins TRBV5-6 to TRBJ2-5; the D gene is possibly TRBD1 (6 bases). The V and J ends lost 0 bases and 4 bases respectively, with 13 bases between them. Germline values: CDR1 SGHDT, CDR2 YYEEEE. The CDR3 runs 15 residues. CDR3 DNA: TGTGCCAGCAGCTTGGTCTACAGGGCCCCAGAGACCCAGTACTTC. This translates into CASSLVYRAPETQYF.

In its sample, this clone was seen a few times. The chain combines TRBV7-9 with TRBJ2-3, with 10 bases matching TRBD2. V gave up 1 base and J gave up 7 bases; unmatched junction bases: 8. Germline lookup yields CDR1 SEHNR and CDR2 FQNEAQ (reference sequence). This CDR3 has 16 amino acids. CDR3 sequence reads: CASSLEASGSPYTQYF. In nucleotides, the CDR3 is TGTGCCAGCAGCTTAGAGGCTAGCGGGAGTCCATATACGCAGTATTTT. The full variable domain, with the rest looked up from reference TRBV7-9 and TRBJ2-3, is DTGVSQNPRHKITKRGQNVTFRCDPISEHNRLYWYRQTLGQGPEFLTYFQNEAQLEKSRLLSDRFSAERPKGSFSTLEIQRTEQGDSAMYLCASSLEASGSPYTQYFGPGTRLTVL.

In the case of this clone: Other DNA sequences of this sample code for an identical CDR3. The CDR3: CAWRGQYTGELFF. Written as DNA, the CDR3 is TGTGCCTGGAGAGGACAGTACACCGGGGAGCTGTTTTTT. The rearrangement links TRBV30 to TRBJ2-2; perhaps TRBD1 as D (6 bases). The CDR3 covers 13 residues. The germline V gene has CDR1 GTSNPN and CDR2 SVGIG (reference sequence). The V end lost 3 bases, the J end lost 3 bases, and 8 bases lay between the germline ends.

This clone appeared a few times. The rearrangement uses TRBV19 and TRBJ1-2, with D perhaps TRBD1 (6 bases). The CDR3 totals 15 residues. Germline assignment: CDR1 LNHDA and CDR2 SQIVND (reference sequence). V lost 5 bases, J lost 8 bases, and 21 bases lay in between. CDR3 coding DNA: TGTGCCAGTAGTTCGTCCTGGGCAGGGGCAGAGGGCTACACCTTC. This encodes CASSSSWAGAEGYTF.

V usage is TRBV9 and J usage is TRBJ1-1; 7 bases align to TRBD1. CDR3 length: 15 amino acids. The J segment lost 4 bases and the V segment lost 6 bases, leaving 12 bases of the junction unmatched. Germline V gene sequence: CDR1 SGDLS, CDR2 YYNGEE. CDR3 sequence: CASTQGEGGVTEAFF. DNA of the CDR3: TGTGCCAGCACTCAGGGGGAAGGAGGTGTCACTGAAGCTTTCTTT.

This clone came up a few times. This chain joins TRBV6-2 or TRBV6-3 and TRBJ1-2; 9 positions agree with TRBD1. This CDR3 is 14 amino acids long. The germline V gene encodes CDR1 MNHEY and CDR2 SVGEGT. V dropped 2 bases and J dropped 7; count of bases not matched to a gene: 5. CDR3 loop: CASSYTGGSLGYTF. The DNA of the CDR3 is TGTGCCAGCAGTTACACAGGGGGCTCTCTTGGCTACACCTTC.

As concerns this clone: Other nucleotide sequences in the sample specify the same CDR3. The V gene is TRBV4-3, the J gene TRBJ2-7; no clear D gene. CDR3 length: 14 residues. CDR1 is LGHNA and CDR2 is YSLEER in the germline V gene. V was cut by 0 bases and J by 2 bases, with 8 bases left in between. Here the CDR3 reads CASSQDPGTYEQYF. The CDR3, as DNA: TGCGCCAGCAGCCAAGACCCAGGCACCTACGAGCAGTACTTC.